What follows are 2 T cell receptor beta chains derived from one specimen sequenced in a study of blood T cell repertoires in COVID-19. Assay used: immunoSEQ multiplex PCR; TCRdb lists only in-frame clones, some missing. Counted here are approximately 26,000 clones, 80% to 95% occurring once; the ten biggest clones make up roughly 2%. The sample comprised peripheral blood. The receptors were gathered from a human donor in a cohort sampled during active COVID-19.

The V call is TRBV28, the J call TRBJ1-6; 7 bases fit TRBD1. Trimming took 4 bases from V and 9 from J; bases not matched to a gene: 9. The CDR3 has 15 amino acids. Germline CDR1 is MDHEN and CDR2 is SYDVKM. The CDR3 loop reads CASSSNRGRGSPLHF. CDR3 sequence (DNA): TGTGCCAGCAGTTCCAACAGGGGACGGGGTTCACCCCTCCACTTT.

Only a few counts were recorded for this clone. The rearrangement joins TRBV3-1 (or the pseudogene TRBV3-2) to TRBJ1-1; D possibly corresponds to TRBD1 (6 bases). Trimming took off 4 bases at V and 4 bases at J, with 16 bases between the two ends. Germline CDR1 reads LGHDT; CDR2 reads YNNKEL (reference sequence). The CDR3 runs to 15 residues. The CDR3 DNA is TGTGCCAGCAGCCTCCTACAGGGAGGGGGCACTGAAGCTTTCTTT. Its translation is CASSLLQGGGTEAFF.